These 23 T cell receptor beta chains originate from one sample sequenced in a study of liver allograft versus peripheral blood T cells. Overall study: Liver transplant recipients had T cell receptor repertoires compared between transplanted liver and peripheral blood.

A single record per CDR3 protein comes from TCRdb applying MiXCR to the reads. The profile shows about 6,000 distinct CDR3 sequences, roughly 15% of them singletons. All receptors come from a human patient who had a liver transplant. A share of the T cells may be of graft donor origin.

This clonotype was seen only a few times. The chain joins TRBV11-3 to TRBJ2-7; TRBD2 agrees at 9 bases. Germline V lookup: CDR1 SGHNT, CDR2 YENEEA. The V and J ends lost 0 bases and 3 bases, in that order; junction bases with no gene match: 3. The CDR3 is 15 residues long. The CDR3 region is CASSLEASGIYEQYF. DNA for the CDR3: TGTGCCAGCAGCTTAGAGGCTAGCGGGATCTACGAGCAGTACTTC.

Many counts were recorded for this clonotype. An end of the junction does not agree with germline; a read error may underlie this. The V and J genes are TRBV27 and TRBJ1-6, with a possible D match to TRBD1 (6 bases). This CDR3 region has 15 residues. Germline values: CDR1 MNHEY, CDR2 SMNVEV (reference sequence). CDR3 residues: CASSFNRDYSSPLHF. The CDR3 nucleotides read TGTGCCAGCAGTTTTAACAGGGACTATAGTTCACCCCTCCACTTT.

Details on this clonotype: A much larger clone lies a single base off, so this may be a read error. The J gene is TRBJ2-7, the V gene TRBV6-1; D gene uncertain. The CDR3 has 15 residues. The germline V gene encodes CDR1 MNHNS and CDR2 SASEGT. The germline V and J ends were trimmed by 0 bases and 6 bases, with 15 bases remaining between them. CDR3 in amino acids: CASSEAVSETCEQYF. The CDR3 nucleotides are TGTGCCAGCAGTGAAGCGGTCAGCGAGACCTGCGAGCAGTACTTC.

CDR3 nucleotide sequence: TGTGCCATCAGTGAGCCGTCGGGACTCGGGGAAGCCAAAAACATTCAGTACTTC. Translated: CAISEPSGLGEAKNIQYF. The V and J genes are TRBV10-3 and TRBJ2-4; a possible D gene is TRBD2 (6 bases). With 2 bases removed from V and 0 bases from J, the gap between germline ends came to 17 bases. The CDR3 has 18 residues. Per germline, CDR1 ENHRY and CDR2 SYGVKD.

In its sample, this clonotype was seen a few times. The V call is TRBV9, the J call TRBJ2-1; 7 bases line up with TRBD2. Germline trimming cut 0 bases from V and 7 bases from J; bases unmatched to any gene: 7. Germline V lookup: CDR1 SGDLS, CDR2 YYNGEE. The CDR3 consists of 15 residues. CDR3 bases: TGTGCCAGCAGCGTAGCTAGCGGCTCTGAGAATGAGCAGTTCTTC. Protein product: CASSVASGSENEQFF.

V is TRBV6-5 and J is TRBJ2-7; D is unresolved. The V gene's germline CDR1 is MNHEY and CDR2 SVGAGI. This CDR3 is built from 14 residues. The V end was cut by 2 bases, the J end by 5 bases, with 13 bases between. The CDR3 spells CASSYNGPYDEQYF. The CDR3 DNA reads TGTGCCAGCAGTTACAACGGTCCCTACGACGAGCAGTACTTC.

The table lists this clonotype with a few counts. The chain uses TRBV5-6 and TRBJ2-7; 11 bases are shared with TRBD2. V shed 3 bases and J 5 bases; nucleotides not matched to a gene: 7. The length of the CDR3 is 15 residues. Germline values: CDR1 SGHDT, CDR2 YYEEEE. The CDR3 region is CASSWGLAARDEQYF. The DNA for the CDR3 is TGTGCCAGCAGCTGGGGACTAGCGGCGAGAGACGAGCAGTACTTC.

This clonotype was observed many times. The CDR3 loop is CASSLSGGTEAFF. CDR3 coding DNA: TGTGCCAGCAGTTTATCGGGGGGCACTGAAGCTTTCTTT. This chain joins TRBV28 and TRBJ1-1; D may be TRBD1 (5 bases). Trimming took off 1 base at V and 4 bases at J, with 7 bases between the two ends. The CDR3 extends over 13 amino acids. CDR1 and CDR2 (germline): MDHEN, SYDVKM.

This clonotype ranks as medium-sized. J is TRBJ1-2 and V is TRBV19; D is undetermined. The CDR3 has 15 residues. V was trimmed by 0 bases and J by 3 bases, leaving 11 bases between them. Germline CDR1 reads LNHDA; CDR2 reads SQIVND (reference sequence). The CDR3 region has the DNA TGTGCCAGTAGTATAGATCTAACAGCTCACTATGGCTACACCTTC. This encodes CASSIDLTAHYGYTF.

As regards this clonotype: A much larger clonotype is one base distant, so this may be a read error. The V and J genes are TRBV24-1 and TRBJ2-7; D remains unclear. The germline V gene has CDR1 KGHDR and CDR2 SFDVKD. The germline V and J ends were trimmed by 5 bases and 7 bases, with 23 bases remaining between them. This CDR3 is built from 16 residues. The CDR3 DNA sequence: TGTGCCACCAGTGGCCTCGGGCAGAGCTCCTACAATGAGCAGTACTTC. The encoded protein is CATSGLGQSSYNEQYF.

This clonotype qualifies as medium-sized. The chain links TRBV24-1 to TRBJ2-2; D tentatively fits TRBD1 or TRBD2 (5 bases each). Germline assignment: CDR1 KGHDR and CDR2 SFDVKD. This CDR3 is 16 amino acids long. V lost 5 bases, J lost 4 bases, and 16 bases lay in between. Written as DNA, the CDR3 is TGTGCCACCAGTGGTGAGGGCAGGGCAGCCACCGGGGAGCTGTTTTTT. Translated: CATSGEGRAATGELFF.

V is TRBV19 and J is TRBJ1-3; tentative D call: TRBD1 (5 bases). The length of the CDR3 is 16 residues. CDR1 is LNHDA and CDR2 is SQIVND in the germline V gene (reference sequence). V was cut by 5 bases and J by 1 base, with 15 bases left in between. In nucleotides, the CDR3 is TGTGCCAGTAGTCTCCGGGACCCGACTTCTGGAAACACCATATATTTT. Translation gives CASSLRDPTSGNTIYF. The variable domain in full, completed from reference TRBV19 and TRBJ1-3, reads DGGITQSPKYLFRKEGQNVTLSCEQNLNHDAMYWYRQDPGQGLRLIYYSQIVNDFQKGDIAEGYSVSREKKESFPLTVTSAQKNPTAFYLCASSLRDPTSGNTIYFGEGSWLTVV.

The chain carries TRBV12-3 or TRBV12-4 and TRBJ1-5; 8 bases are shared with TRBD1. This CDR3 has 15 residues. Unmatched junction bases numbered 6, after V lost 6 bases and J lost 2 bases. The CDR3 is CASSYTGGGNQPQHF. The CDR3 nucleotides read TGTGCCAGCAGCTATACAGGGGGTGGCAATCAGCCCCAGCATTTT.

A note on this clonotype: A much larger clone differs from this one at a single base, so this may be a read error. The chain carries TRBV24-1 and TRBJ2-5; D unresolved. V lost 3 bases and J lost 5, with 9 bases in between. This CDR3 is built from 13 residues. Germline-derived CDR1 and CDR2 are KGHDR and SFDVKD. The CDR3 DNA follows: TGTGCCACCAGTGATGGGTCCCATGAGACCCAGTACTTC. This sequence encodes CATSDGSHETQYF.

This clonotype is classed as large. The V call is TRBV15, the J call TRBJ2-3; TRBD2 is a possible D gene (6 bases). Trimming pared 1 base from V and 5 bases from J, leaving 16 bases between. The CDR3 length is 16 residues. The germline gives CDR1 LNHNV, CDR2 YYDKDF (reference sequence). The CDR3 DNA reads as TGTGCCACCAGCAGAGTCGATAGCGGAGACGGAGATACGCAGTATTTT. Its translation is CATSRVDSGDGDTQYF.

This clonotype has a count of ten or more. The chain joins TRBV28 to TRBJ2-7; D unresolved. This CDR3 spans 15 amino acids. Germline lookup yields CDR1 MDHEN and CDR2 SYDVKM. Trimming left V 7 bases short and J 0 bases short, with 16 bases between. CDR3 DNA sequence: TGTGCCAGCAATCGAGACCCCGCGAGCTCCTACGAGCAGTACTTC. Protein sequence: CASNRDPASSYEQYF.

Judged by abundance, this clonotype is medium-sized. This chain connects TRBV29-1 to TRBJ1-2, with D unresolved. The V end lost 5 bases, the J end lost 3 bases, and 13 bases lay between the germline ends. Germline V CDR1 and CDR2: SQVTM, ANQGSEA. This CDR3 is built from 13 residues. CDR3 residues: CSVLNSRDYGYTF. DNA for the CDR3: TGCAGCGTTTTGAACTCCCGGGACTATGGCTACACCTTC.

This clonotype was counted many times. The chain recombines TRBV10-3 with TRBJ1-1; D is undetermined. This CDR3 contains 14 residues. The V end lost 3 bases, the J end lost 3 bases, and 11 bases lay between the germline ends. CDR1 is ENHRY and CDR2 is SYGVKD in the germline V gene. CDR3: CAISDSLADTEAFF. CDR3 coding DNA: TGTGCCATCAGTGACAGTCTGGCGGACACTGAAGCTTTCTTT.

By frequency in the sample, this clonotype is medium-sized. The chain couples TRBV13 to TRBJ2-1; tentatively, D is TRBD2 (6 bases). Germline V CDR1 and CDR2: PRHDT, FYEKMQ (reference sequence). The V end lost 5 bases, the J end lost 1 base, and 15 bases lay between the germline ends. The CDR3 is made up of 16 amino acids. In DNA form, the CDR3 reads TGTGCCAGCAGCCTTAAGACTAGTTTGTCCTACAATGAGCAGTTCTTC. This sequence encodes CASSLKTSLSYNEQFF.

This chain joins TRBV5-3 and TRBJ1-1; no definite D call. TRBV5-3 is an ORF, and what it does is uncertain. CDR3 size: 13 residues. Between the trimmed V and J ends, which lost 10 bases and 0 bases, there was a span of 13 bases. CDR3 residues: CAPQAIMNTEAFF. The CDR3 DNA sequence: TGTGCCCCCCAGGCCATAATGAACACTGAAGCTTTCTTT.

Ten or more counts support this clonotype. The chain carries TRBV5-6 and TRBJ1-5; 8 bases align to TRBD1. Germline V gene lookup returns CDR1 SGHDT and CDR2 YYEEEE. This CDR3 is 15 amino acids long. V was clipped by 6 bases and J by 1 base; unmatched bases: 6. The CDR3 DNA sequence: TGTGCCAGCAACTTCTACAGGGGGAGCAATCAGCCCCAGCATTTT. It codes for CASNFYRGSNQPQHF.

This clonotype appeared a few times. The CDR3 nucleotides read TGTGCCAGCAGCGTAGAAGGGAGTAACACCGGGGAGCTGTTTTTT. It is translated as CASSVEGSNTGELFF. The chain combines TRBV9 with TRBJ2-2; tentatively, D is TRBD2 (5 bases). The CDR3 runs to 15 residues. The V end lost 0 bases, the J end lost 2 bases, and 8 bases lay between the germline ends. The V gene's germline CDR1 is SGDLS and CDR2 YYNGEE. Drawing the rest from reference TRBV9 and TRBJ2-2, the complete variable domain is DSGVTQTPKHLITATGQRVTLRCSPRSGDLSVYWYQQSLDQGLQFLIQYYNGEERAKGNILERFSAQQFPDLHSELNLSSLELGDSALYFCASSVEGSNTGELFFGEGSRLTVL.

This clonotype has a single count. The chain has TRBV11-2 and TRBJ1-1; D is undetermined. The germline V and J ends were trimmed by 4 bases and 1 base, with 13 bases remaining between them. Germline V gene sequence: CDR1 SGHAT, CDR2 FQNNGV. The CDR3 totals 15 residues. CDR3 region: CASSYRAGRNTEAFF. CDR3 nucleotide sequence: TGTGCCAGCAGCTACAGAGCCGGGAGGAACACTGAAGCTTTCTTT.